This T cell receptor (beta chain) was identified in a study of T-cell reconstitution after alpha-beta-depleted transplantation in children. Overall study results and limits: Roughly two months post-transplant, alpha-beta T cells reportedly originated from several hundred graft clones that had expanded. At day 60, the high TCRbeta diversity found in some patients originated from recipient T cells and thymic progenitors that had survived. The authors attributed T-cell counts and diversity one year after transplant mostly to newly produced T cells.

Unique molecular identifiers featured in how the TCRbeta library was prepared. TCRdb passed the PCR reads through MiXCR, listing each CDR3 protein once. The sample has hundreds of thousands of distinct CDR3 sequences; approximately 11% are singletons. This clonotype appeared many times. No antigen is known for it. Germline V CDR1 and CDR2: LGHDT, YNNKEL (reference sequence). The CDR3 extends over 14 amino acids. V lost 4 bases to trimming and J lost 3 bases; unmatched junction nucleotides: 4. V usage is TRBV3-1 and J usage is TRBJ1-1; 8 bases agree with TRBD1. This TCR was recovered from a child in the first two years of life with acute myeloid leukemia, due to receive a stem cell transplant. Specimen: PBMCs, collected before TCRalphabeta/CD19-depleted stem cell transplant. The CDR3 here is CASSRQGSDTEAFF. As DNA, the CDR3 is TGTGCCAGCAGCCGACAGGGGTCAGACACTGAAGCTTTCTTT.